The entry below describes one T cell receptor (beta chain). Its target is not known. The identical CDR3 is also encoded by other nucleotide sequences in the sample. The sample originates from a study of T cells in localized non-small cell lung cancer. General study results and limits: Across samples, adjacent lung featured a median 57 of the top 100 tumor clones.

Sequencing used immunoSEQ multiplex PCR; TCRdb keeps in-frame clones, though not all of them. The table lists around 15,000 clones, around 90% of them singletons, with roughly 1.2% in the top ten. Germline V lookup: CDR1 MNHEY, CDR2 SMNVEV (reference sequence). V lost 2 bases to trimming and J lost 2 bases, with 6 bases between them. CDR3 length: 13 amino acids. The chain recombines TRBV27 with TRBJ1-2; a possible D gene is TRBD1 (5 bases). Sequencing used peripheral blood mononuclear cells, obtained before any cancer treatment. The origin of this receptor is a woman between 40 and 69 years old with stage III lung adenocarcinoma. The CDR3 reads CASSLRGNYGYTF. The CDR3 bases are TGTGCCAGCAGTTTAAGGGGAAACTATGGCTACACCTTC.